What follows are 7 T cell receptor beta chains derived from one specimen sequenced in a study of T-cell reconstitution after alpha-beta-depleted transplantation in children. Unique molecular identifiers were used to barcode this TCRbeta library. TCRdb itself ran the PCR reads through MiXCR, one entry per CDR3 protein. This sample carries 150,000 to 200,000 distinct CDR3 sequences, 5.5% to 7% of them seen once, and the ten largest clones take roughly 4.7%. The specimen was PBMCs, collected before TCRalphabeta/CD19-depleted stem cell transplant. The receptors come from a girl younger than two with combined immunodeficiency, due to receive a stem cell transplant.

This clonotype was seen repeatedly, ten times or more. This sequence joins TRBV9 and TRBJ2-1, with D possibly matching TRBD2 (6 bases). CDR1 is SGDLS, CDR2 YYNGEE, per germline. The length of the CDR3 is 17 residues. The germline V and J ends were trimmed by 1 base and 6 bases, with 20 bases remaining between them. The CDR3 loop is CASSVSPGRGLGNEQFF. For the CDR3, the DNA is TGTGCCAGCAGCGTATCCCCCGGGCGGGGCCTAGGCAATGAGCAGTTCTTC.

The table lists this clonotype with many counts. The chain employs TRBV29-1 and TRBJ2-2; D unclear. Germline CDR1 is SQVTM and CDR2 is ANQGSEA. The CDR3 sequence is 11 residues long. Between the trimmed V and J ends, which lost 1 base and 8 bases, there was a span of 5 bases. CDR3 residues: CSVEVTGELFF. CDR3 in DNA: TGCAGCGTTGAAGTTACGGGGGAGCTGTTTTTT.

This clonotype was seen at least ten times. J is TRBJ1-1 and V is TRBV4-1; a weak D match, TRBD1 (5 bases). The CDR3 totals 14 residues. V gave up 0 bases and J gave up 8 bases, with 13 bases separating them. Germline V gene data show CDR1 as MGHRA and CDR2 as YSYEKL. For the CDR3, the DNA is TGCGCCAGCAGCCAAGAACCCGGGACGGGCGAAGCTTTCTTT. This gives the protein CASSQEPGTGEAFF.

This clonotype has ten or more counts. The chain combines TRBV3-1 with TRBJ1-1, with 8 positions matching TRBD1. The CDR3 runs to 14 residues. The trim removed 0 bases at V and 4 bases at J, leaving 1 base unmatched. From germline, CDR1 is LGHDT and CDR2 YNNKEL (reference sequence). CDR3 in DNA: TGTGCCAGCAGCCAAGATACAGGGGGCACTGAAGCTTTCTTT. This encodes CASSQDTGGTEAFF.

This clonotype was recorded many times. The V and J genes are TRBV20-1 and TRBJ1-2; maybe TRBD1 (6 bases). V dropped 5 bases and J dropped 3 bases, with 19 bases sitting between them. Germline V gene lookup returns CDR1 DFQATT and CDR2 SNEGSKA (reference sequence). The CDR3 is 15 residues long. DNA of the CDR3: TGCAGTGCTTCCTTACGACAGGCGAGCTACTATGGCTACACCTTC. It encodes CSASLRQASYYGYTF.

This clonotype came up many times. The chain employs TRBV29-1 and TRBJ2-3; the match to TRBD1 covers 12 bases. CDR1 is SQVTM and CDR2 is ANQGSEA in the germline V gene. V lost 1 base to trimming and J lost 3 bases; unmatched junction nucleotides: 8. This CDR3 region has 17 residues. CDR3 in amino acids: CSVEGVWGQGATDTQYF. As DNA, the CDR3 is TGCAGCGTTGAAGGGGTTTGGGGACAGGGGGCTACAGATACGCAGTATTTT.

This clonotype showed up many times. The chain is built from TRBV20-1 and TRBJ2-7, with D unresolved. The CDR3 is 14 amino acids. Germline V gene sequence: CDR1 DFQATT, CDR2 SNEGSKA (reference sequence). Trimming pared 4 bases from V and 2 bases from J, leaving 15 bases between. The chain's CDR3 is CSATRATSTYEQYF. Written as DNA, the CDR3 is TGCAGTGCTACCCGAGCTACCTCGACCTACGAGCAGTACTTC.